One sample yielded the 13 T cell receptor beta chains listed below, sequenced in a study of OX40 agonist ivuxolimab in advanced cancers. Profiling relied on immunoSEQ multiplex PCR, and the TCRdb table lists in-frame clones only, not all of them. This sample has tens of thousands of clones, with approximately 90% found just once. Sequencing used CD4+ or CD8+ T cells sorted from blood, obtained in a trial of the OX40 agonist ivuxolimab. The source of these receptors is an adult with an advanced solid tumor such as melanoma, head and neck, liver or kidney cancer.

V usage is TRBV11-3 and J usage is TRBJ2-5, with 8 bases matching TRBD2. Per germline, CDR1 SGHNT and CDR2 YENEEA. The CDR3 covers 14 residues. The junction had 5 bases not matched to a gene; V was cut back by 1 base and J by 7 bases. CDR3 protein: CASSLVGSGATQYF. The CDR3 DNA is TGTGCCAGCAGCTTAGTTGGTAGCGGGGCGACCCAGTACTTC.

This rearrangement joins TRBV6-1 to TRBJ2-5; 8 bases line up with TRBD1. This CDR3 is 13 amino acids long. The V segment lost 4 bases and the J segment 13 bases; nucleotides outside the gene matches: 11. CDR1 MNHNS and CDR2 SASEGT come from the germline V gene. CDR3 protein: CASSVLQGGPAYF. In DNA form, the CDR3 reads TGTGCCAGCAGTGTCCTACAGGGGGGACCTGCGTACTTC.

V and J are TRBV7-2 and TRBJ1-5; D remains unclear. V gave up 1 base and J gave up 7 bases, with 8 bases separating them. The germline CDR1 and CDR2 sequences are SGHTA and FQGNSA. This CDR3 has 13 amino acids. CDR3 DNA sequence: TGTGCCAGCAGCTTAGGGGATCGGCAGCCCCAGCATTTT. Its translation: CASSLGDRQPQHF.

The chain couples TRBV6-5 to TRBJ2-5; TRBD2 is a possible D gene (5 bases). Looked up from germline, CDR1 is MNHEY and CDR2 is SVGAGI. Trimming cost V 7 bases and J 5 bases, with 17 bases left between them. This CDR3 is 14 amino acids long. In DNA, the CDR3 is TGTGCCAGCACGAAGACGGTGCCGGGGGAGACCCAGTACTTC. This translates into CASTKTVPGETQYF.

CDR3 DNA sequence: TGTGCCTGGAGATTACCGGGGGGCAACTATGGCTACACCTTC. Translated, it gives CAWRLPGGNYGYTF. V is TRBV30 and J is TRBJ1-2; a weak D match, TRBD1 (6 bases). CDR3 length equals 14 residues. Looked up from germline, CDR1 is GTSNPN and CDR2 is SVGIG (reference sequence). V lost 3 bases, J lost 2 bases, and 13 bases lay in between.

The J gene is TRBJ1-3, the V gene TRBV5-1, with D unresolved. Germline CDR1 SGHRS, CDR2 YFSETQ. V lost 2 bases and J lost 0, with 12 bases in between. The CDR3 consists of 16 residues. In DNA, the CDR3 is TGCGCCAGCAGCTTTGGACCGCTGAACTCTGGAAACACCATATATTTT. Protein product: CASSFGPLNSGNTIYF.

This sequence joins TRBV25-1 and TRBJ1-4; no clear D gene. The V end lost 3 bases, the J end lost 5 bases, and 13 bases lay between the germline ends. Germline assignment: CDR1 MGHDK and CDR2 SYGVNS. CDR3 size: 15 residues. This chain's CDR3 is CASSDLGSHNEKLFF. CDR3 nucleotide sequence: TGTGCCAGCAGTGACTTGGGGTCACACAATGAAAAACTGTTTTTT.

This clone turned up a few times. The rearrangement uses TRBV9 and TRBJ2-5; 8 bases fit TRBD2. Per germline, CDR1 SGDLS and CDR2 YYNGEE. The CDR3 contains 15 residues. V gave up 0 bases and J gave up 4 bases; unmatched junction bases: 5. The chain's CDR3 is CASSVVAGSRETQYF. Written as DNA, the CDR3 is TGTGCCAGCAGCGTAGTAGCGGGAAGCCGAGAGACCCAGTACTTC.

The sample holds a few counts of this clone. The chain uses TRBV2 and TRBJ2-3; 7 bases line up with TRBD1. This CDR3 region has 12 residues. V lost 4 bases, J lost 7 bases, and 2 bases stayed unmatched. Per the germline V gene, CDR1 is SNHLY and CDR2 is FYNNEI. CDR3 loop: CASSGDSYTQYF. The CDR3 bases are TGTGCCAGCAGTGGGGACAGCTATACGCAGTATTTT.

The CDR3 loop is CASSFLAGETQYF. CDR3 bases: TGTGCCAGCAGCTTTTTGGCGGGGGAGACCCAGTACTTC. The chain joins TRBV11-2 to TRBJ2-5; tentatively, D is TRBD2 (6 bases). Germline CDR1 SGHAT, CDR2 FQNNGV. V lost 3 bases and J 5 bases, leaving 10 bases between the germline ends. This CDR3 contains 13 residues.

This chain joins TRBV7-2 and TRBJ2-3; D might be TRBD1 or TRBD2, each matching 5 bases. Per germline, CDR1 SGHTA and CDR2 FQGNSA. With 5 bases removed from V and 6 bases from J, the gap between germline ends came to 15 bases. CDR3 length equals 14 residues. CDR3 DNA: TGTGCCAGCAGCGGAAGGGACCCGGCCGATACGCAGTATTTT. Translated: CASSGRDPADTQYF. The complete variable domain, with remaining parts taken from reference TRBV7-2 and TRBJ2-3, reads GAGVSQSPSNKVTEKGKDVELRCDPISGHTALYWYRQSLGQGLEFLIYFQGNSAPDKSGLPSDRFSAERTGGSVSTLTIQRTQQEDSAVYLCASSGRDPADTQYFGPGTRLTVL.

The rearrangement links TRBV9 to TRBJ1-1; perhaps TRBD1 as D (6 bases). Trimming pared 0 bases from V and 4 bases from J, leaving 13 bases between. CDR3 length equals 15 residues. CDR1 and CDR2 from the germline V gene are SGDLS and YYNGEE. The CDR3 here is CASSVGMGARTEAFF. The CDR3 DNA sequence: TGTGCCAGCAGCGTAGGAATGGGGGCGCGCACTGAAGCTTTCTTT.

V and J are TRBV7-9 and TRBJ2-7, with 11 bases identical to TRBD1. Germline CDR1 SEHNR, CDR2 FQNEAQ (reference sequence). The ends lost 5 bases at V and 7 bases at J; junction bases unmatched: 7. The CDR3 loop spans 14 amino acids. CDR3 nucleotide sequence: TGTGCCAGCAGCACGACCGGGACAGGGGGAGAGCAGTACTTC. Its translation: CASSTTGTGGEQYF. The full variable domain, with the rest looked up from reference TRBV7-9 and TRBJ2-7, is DTGVSQNPRHKITKRGQNVTFRCDPISEHNRLYWYRQTLGQGPEFLTYFQNEAQLEKSRLLSDRFSAERPKGSFSTLEIQRTEQGDSAMYLCASSTTGTGGEQYFGPGTRLTVT.